The T cell receptor (beta chain) under discussion was sequenced for a study of blood T cell repertoires in COVID-19. The overall study: The study drew acute and convalescent COVID-19 samples from the United States, Italy and Spain. PBMCs, B-cell-depleted T cells, or T cells were the source of the cDNA or gDNA that made up the material.

Methods used by the authors: How many nucleated cells were present was estimated from reference gene primer amplification. The repertoire was sequenced with immunoSEQ multiplex PCR; TCRdb's copy has only in-frame clones and lacks some. V, J and clone size derive from that table, while D and trimming were established from the DNA sequence. Of approximately 200,000 clones listed, around nine tenths are singletons. This CDR3 region has 16 residues. Trimming took 0 bases from V and 9 from J, leaving 22 bases between them. Germline-derived CDR1 and CDR2 are SGHRS and YFSETQ. The rearrangement uses TRBV5-1 and TRBJ2-7; no firm D call. Sequenced: peripheral blood. The sequence was collected from a man younger than 30 with active or convalescent COVID-19. This CDR3 reads CASSLAIQTPPEGQYF. DNA for the CDR3: TGCGCCAGCAGCTTGGCCATACAGACCCCCCCGGAAGGGCAGTACTTC.